The next 19 T cell receptor beta chains were all read from a single sample in a study of CXCR3-negative and CXCR3-positive naive CD8 T cells. General study findings and limits: Higher TRB CDR3 hydrophobicity marked CXCR3-positive naive cells relative to CXCR3-negative naive cells.

Their antigen targets remain unknown. With UMI labels, 5' RACE was used to prepare the TRB cDNA libraries. TCRdb re-called the 5' RACE reads; every CDR3 protein appears as one record, without DNA. Its table lists approximately 59,000 distinct CDR3 sequences. Sequencing used naive CXCR3+ CD8+ T cells from blood. Subset indicated: CD45RO-CCR7+CD27+CD95- naive CD8+ T cells expressing CXCR3 (TNR3+). These receptors were taken from a human donor in good health. Some clones in this sample may be carry-over from other donors' samples.

V is TRBV6-5 and J is TRBJ2-4. Germline V gene data show CDR1 as MNHEY and CDR2 as SVGAGI. This CDR3 comprises 16 residues. This chain's CDR3 is CASSYSRGFAKNIQYF.

The genes are TRBV19 and TRBJ2-1. The CDR3 sequence is 14 residues long. CDR1 is LNHDA, CDR2 SQIVND, per germline (reference sequence). The CDR3 reads CASSIRLVYNEQFF.

V gene TRBV4-1 combines with J gene TRBJ2-1; the D call of TRBD1 rests on TCRdb alone, since no DNA is present to check it. The germline CDR1 and CDR2 sequences are MGHRA and YSYEKL. The CDR3 consists of 15 residues. The CDR3 loop is CASSWDRSSYNEQFF.

The chain has TRBV7-2 and TRBJ2-3; TCRdb outputs TRBD2, but without DNA this stays unchecked. The CDR3 covers 14 residues. From germline, CDR1 is SGHTA and CDR2 FQGNSA. Here the CDR3 reads CASSLVGGADTQYF.

The chain is built from TRBV18 and TRBJ1-4. Germline V lookup: CDR1 KGHSH, CDR2 LQKENI. This CDR3 contains 16 residues. CDR3 sequence reads: CASSPREAGVPQKLFF.

The gene calls are TRBV20-1 and TRBJ2-1; TCRdb proposes TRBD1, but this gene call is untestable without DNA. The germline V gene encodes CDR1 DFQATT and CDR2 SNEGSKA (reference sequence). This CDR3 spans 16 amino acids. CDR3 in amino acids: CSARDRRTGGYNEQFF.

The genes are TRBV7-9 and TRBJ2-7. Germline values: CDR1 SEHNR, CDR2 FQNEAQ (reference sequence). This CDR3 comprises 12 residues. This chain's CDR3 is CASSSLPYEQYF.

The rearrangement uses TRBV11-2 and TRBJ2-1; TCRdb names TRBD1, which stays unverified in the absence of DNA. The CDR3 is 16 residues long. Germline V lookup: CDR1 SGHAT, CDR2 FQNNGV. CDR3 residues: CASSLVHTDRGDEQFF.

This rearrangement joins TRBV20-1 to TRBJ1-6; lacking DNA, the TRBD1 call made by TCRdb goes unchecked. Germline V gives CDR1 DFQATT, CDR2 SNEGSKA (reference sequence). The CDR3 loop spans 13 amino acids. This CDR3 reads CSAHDREGSPLHF.

The chain links TRBV7-3 to TRBJ2-3; lacking DNA, the TRBD2 call made by TCRdb goes unchecked. Germline CDR1 SGHTA, CDR2 FQGTGA. The CDR3 runs to 15 residues. This CDR3 is CASSLLAGTVDTQYF.

The chain carries TRBV29-1 and TRBJ2-5; TCRdb reports TRBD1, a call that lacks DNA to check it against. This CDR3 spans 15 amino acids. Germline CDR1 reads SQVTM; CDR2 reads ANQGSEA. The chain's CDR3 is CSVGDRWRLQETQYF.

The chain combines TRBV12-3 or TRBV12-4 with TRBJ2-2. CDR3 length: 13 residues. The CDR3 loop reads CASSLRDTGEPFF.

This chain uses TRBV5-1 with TRBJ2-1; the D gene TCRdb calls, TRBD1, cannot be checked with no DNA. The germline V gene encodes CDR1 SGHRS and CDR2 YFSETQ. The CDR3 contains 14 residues. This CDR3 is CASIGQGSYNEQFF.

The chain joins TRBV6-6 to TRBJ2-5; TCRdb picks TRBD1, but there is no DNA to check that call. CDR1 and CDR2 (germline): MNHNY, SVGAGI (reference sequence). CDR3 length: 15 residues. Here the CDR3 reads CASSYVGQGFETQYF.

The chain carries TRBV12-5 and TRBJ2-5; TCRdb reports TRBD1, a call that lacks DNA to check it against. From germline, CDR1 is LGHNT and CDR2 FRNRAP. This CDR3 has 11 residues. CDR3 loop: CASGFGTAQYF.

The chain is built from TRBV3-1 and TRBJ2-1; the D call of TRBD2 rests on TCRdb alone, since no DNA is present to check it. The germline V gene has CDR1 LGHDT and CDR2 YNNKEL (reference sequence). CDR3 size: 20 residues. The CDR3 protein is CASSQDLGTSGGNSYNEQFF.

The rearrangement joins TRBV27 to TRBJ1-1. This CDR3 region has 13 residues. Germline V CDR1 and CDR2: MNHEY, SMNVEV (reference sequence). The CDR3: CASSLVTDTEAFF.

V is TRBV4-3 and J is TRBJ1-2; TCRdb's assignment of TRBD1 cannot be checked, as there is no DNA. Germline V gene lookup returns CDR1 LGHNA and CDR2 YSLEER. CDR3 size: 15 residues. The CDR3 protein is CASSQDRTVVYGYTF.

The chain uses TRBV5-5 and TRBJ2-7; TCRdb's D call, TRBD1, is unchecked because there is no DNA. The CDR3 consists of 15 residues. Germline V CDR1 and CDR2: SGHKS, YYEKEE (reference sequence). CDR3 sequence: CASSPRQILNYEQYF. Full variable domain (remainder filled in from reference TRBV5-5 and TRBJ2-7): DAGVTQSPTHLIKTRGQQVTLRCSPISGHKSVSWYQQVLGQGPQFIFQYYEKEERGRGNFPDRFSARQFPNYSSELNVNALLLGDSALYLCASSPRQILNYEQYFGPGTRLTVT.